This T cell receptor beta chain originates from a study of breast tumors, draining lymph nodes, adjacent tissues. Study findings and constraints: Tumor and nontumor repertoires were significantly more similar in luminal-like than in basal-like breast cancer. Tumor TCR diversity was below lymph nodes but above nontumor tissue. The data were judged consistent with most tumor T cells coming from lymph node and expanding in tumor. Tumor T cell lymph node origin was a supported hypothesis, not proven.

The V end was cut by 5 bases, the J end by 0 bases, with 11 bases between. The CDR3 contains 15 residues. Germline V CDR1 and CDR2: MNHEY, SVGAGI. The lymph nodes were axillary draining lymph nodes from breast cancer patients. TCRdb re-called the multiplex PCR reads through MiXCR, storing one row per CDR3 protein. The profile covers fewer than 200,000 distinct CDR3 sequences, with roughly a third appearing a single time and more than 3.5% taken by the ten largest. This clonotype was recorded a few times. The antigen remains undetermined. This may be a read error, as it is one base from a much larger clone.

The sample comprised axillary lymph node tissue. The V and J genes are TRBV6-5 and TRBJ1-5; no reliable D call. The clonotype originates from a female donor with breast cancer. Some clones in this sample may be carry-over from other donors' samples. The CDR3 coding sequence is TGTGCCAGCAGTCCATGCCGGAATAGCAATCAGCCCCAGCATTTT. Translation: CASSPCRNSNQPQHF.